Listed here are 22 T cell receptor beta chains from one sample, sequenced in a study of cytomegalovirus exposure and HLA in healthy donors. The PCR ran on 60 Vbeta and 13 Jbeta primers. The protocol was immunoSEQ multiplex PCR, while the TCRdb copy is restricted to in-frame clones and leaves out a portion. The data contain about 93,000 clones, around 77% of them singletons. Sample: PBMCs. These receptors came from a man aged 25 to 40 in good health and CMV-seronegative.

The chain joins TRBV28 to TRBJ1-2; 7 bases agree with TRBD1. Germline lookup yields CDR1 MDHEN and CDR2 SYDVKM. The trim removed 5 bases at V and 7 bases at J, leaving 16 bases unmatched. There are 16 residues in the CDR3. The DNA for the CDR3 is TGTGCCAGCAGTGACACGACAGCCCCGGGACAGTTTGGCTACACCTTC. This codes for CASSDTTAPGQFGYTF.

V is TRBV14 and J is TRBJ2-7; TRBD1 might be the D (6 bases). The germline V gene encodes CDR1 SGHDN and CDR2 FVKESK. Trimming left V 1 base short and J 3 bases short, with 7 bases between. CDR3 length equals 13 residues. In DNA, the CDR3 is TGTGCCAGCAGCCAAGTACAGGGCTACGAGCAGTACTTC. Protein: CASSQVQGYEQYF.

This clone was seen a few times. The rearrangement uses TRBV13 and TRBJ1-1; D is unclear. The CDR3 totals 16 residues. V dropped 4 bases and J dropped 4 bases, with 19 bases sitting between them. The germline CDR1 and CDR2 sequences are PRHDT and FYEKMQ (reference sequence). Here the CDR3 DNA reads TGTGCCAGCAGCTCCGGAACTCAACCGGAGATCACTGAAGCTTTCTTT. It specifies CASSSGTQPEITEAFF.

Comment on this clone: A read error may account for a junction end that differs from germline. Other nucleotide sequences in the sample specify the same CDR3. This chain connects TRBV6-4 to TRBJ1-1; 7 bases line up with TRBD1. The CDR3 has 14 residues. Per the germline V gene, CDR1 is MRHNA and CDR2 is SNTAGT. The CDR3 region is CASRRQGMNTEAFF. CDR3 DNA sequence: TGTGCCAGCAGGCGACAGGGAATGAACACTGAGGCTTTCTTT.

In this sample, this clone turned up a few times. The chain couples TRBV29-1 to TRBJ1-3; D not certain. Germline V CDR1 and CDR2: SQVTM, ANQGSEA. V gave up 7 bases and J gave up 0 bases, with 10 bases separating them. The length of the CDR3 is 13 residues. CDR3: CSAEAFSGNTIYF. CDR3 nucleotides: TGCAGCGCGGAGGCTTTCTCTGGAAACACCATATATTTT.

This clone appeared a few times. This chain's CDR3 is CASSSDGSYGYTF. DNA for the CDR3: TGTGCCAGCAGCTCAGACGGGAGTTATGGCTACACCTTC. The gene calls are TRBV5-4 and TRBJ1-2; D not resolved. Trimming cost V 3 bases and J 5 bases, with 11 bases left between them. From germline, CDR1 is SGHNT and CDR2 YYREEE (reference sequence). The CDR3 has 13 amino acids.

V is TRBV6-5 and J is TRBJ2-3; D is uncertain. This CDR3 contains 12 residues. V lost 6 bases and J 3 bases, leaving 7 bases between the germline ends. Germline V lookup: CDR1 MNHEY, CDR2 SVGAGI. CDR3 coding DNA: TGTGCCAGCAGAGCCTCTACAGATACGCAGTATTTT. Encoded protein: CASRASTDTQYF.

V usage is TRBV29-1 and J usage is TRBJ2-2, with 11 bases matching TRBD2. The CDR3 consists of 16 residues. Looked up from germline, CDR1 is SQVTM and CDR2 is ANQGSEA. With 7 bases clipped from V and 4 bases from J, the junction kept 11 bases outside the gene matches. The chain's CDR3 is CSATETSGSFTGELFF. The DNA of the CDR3 is TGCAGCGCCACCGAAACTAGCGGGAGTTTCACCGGGGAGCTGTTTTTT.

The V gene is TRBV7-2, the J gene TRBJ2-6; 7 nucleotides align to TRBD2. The CDR3 is made up of 16 amino acids. Germline CDR1 SGHTA, CDR2 FQGNSA. V trimming: 2 bases; J trimming: 4 bases; junction bases outside the gene matches: 5. The CDR3 spells CASSLMWGGGANVLTF. The CDR3 nucleotides are TGTGCCAGCAGCTTAATGTGGGGAGGGGGGGCCAACGTCCTGACTTTC.

The chain joins TRBV6-5 to TRBJ1-2; tentative D call: TRBD1 (6 bases). The CDR3 runs 15 residues. Trimming stripped 0 bases from V and 3 bases from J, with 11 bases between. The germline V gene encodes CDR1 MNHEY and CDR2 SVGAGI. Here the CDR3 DNA reads TGTGCCAGCAGTTACTCGATACAGGGTGACTATGGCTACACCTTC. Amino acid sequence: CASSYSIQGDYGYTF.

This sequence joins TRBV5-1 and TRBJ2-5, with D perhaps TRBD1 (6 bases). The CDR3 extends over 14 amino acids. The V and J ends lost 4 bases and 3 bases respectively, with 13 bases between them. Germline values: CDR1 SGHRS, CDR2 YFSETQ. CDR3 in DNA: TGCGCCAGCAGCAGGGACACTACAGAAGAGACCCAGTACTTC. Translated: CASSRDTTEETQYF.

The chain carries TRBV27 and TRBJ1-2, with D unresolved. CDR3 length: 14 amino acids. Per germline, CDR1 MNHEY and CDR2 SMNVEV (reference sequence). The V gene lost 0 bases and the J gene lost 3 bases, with 8 bases spanning the gap. The CDR3 sequence: CASSLSGQDYGYTF. DNA for the CDR3: TGTGCCAGCAGTTTATCGGGCCAAGACTATGGCTACACCTTC.

The gene calls are TRBV10-1 and TRBJ2-7; 10 nucleotides match TRBD2. CDR3 length: 15 residues. With 2 bases clipped from V and 5 bases from J, the junction kept 6 bases outside the gene matches. Germline V gene lookup returns CDR1 WNHNN and CDR2 SYGVQD (reference sequence). CDR3 DNA sequence: TGCGCCAGCAGTGAGGCTAGCGGGAGATGCGACGAGCAGTACGTC. It yields the protein CASSEASGRCDEQYV.

The V and J genes are TRBV13 and TRBJ2-3; 9 bases map to TRBD2. This CDR3 has 17 amino acids. CDR1 is PRHDT, CDR2 FYEKMQ, per germline (reference sequence). Trimming cost V 5 bases and J 9 bases; bases outside gene matches: 18. The CDR3 nucleotides are TGTGCCAGCAGCCCCTCGGGGTCGAGCGGGGGGTCGGGAACGCAGTATTTT. It codes for CASSPSGSSGGSGTQYF.

V usage is TRBV20-1 and J usage is TRBJ1-2; 8 nucleotides match TRBD1. After removal of 7 bases from V and 6 bases from J, the junction contained 4 bases not matched to a gene. There are 11 residues in the CDR3. Germline V gene data show CDR1 as DFQATT and CDR2 as SNEGSKA (reference sequence). As DNA, the CDR3 is TGCAGTGGTACAGGGGGGAATGGCTACACCTTC. Encoded protein: CSGTGGNGYTF.

The V and J genes are TRBV19 and TRBJ1-1; TRBD1 matches 7 bases. The CDR3 contains 15 residues. Per germline, CDR1 LNHDA and CDR2 SQIVND (reference sequence). Trimming removed 4 bases from V and 5 bases from J; junction bases left unmatched: 10. The CDR3 DNA follows: TGTGCCAGTAGTAATGACCGACAGGGTTTGACTGAAGCTTTCTTT. Amino acids: CASSNDRQGLTEAFF.

The V gene is TRBV5-8, the J gene TRBJ1-2, with 9 bases matching TRBD1. The J segment lost 2 bases and the V segment lost 4 bases, leaving 6 bases of the junction unmatched. The V gene's germline CDR1 is SGHTS and CDR2 YDEGEE. The CDR3 runs 15 residues. The CDR3 nucleotides are TGTGCCAGCAGCCGTGACAGGGGGGGCAACTATGGCTACACCTTC. Amino acids: CASSRDRGGNYGYTF.

The chain links TRBV7-2 to TRBJ2-1; D may be TRBD2 (5 bases). The CDR3 covers 15 residues. Trimming removed 5 bases at V and 4 bases at J, with 15 bases between. CDR1 is SGHTA and CDR2 is FQGNSA in the germline V gene. The CDR3 nucleotides read TGTGCCAGCAGCCTTTGGAAGTCGGGGTACAATGAGCAGTTCTTC. Translation gives CASSLWKSGYNEQFF. The full variable domain, its missing parts supplied by reference TRBV7-2 and TRBJ2-1, is GAGVSQSPSNKVTEKGKDVELRCDPISGHTALYWYRQSLGQGLEFLIYFQGNSAPDKSGLPSDRFSAERTGGSVSTLTIQRTQQEDSAVYLCASSLWKSGYNEQFFGPGTRLTVL.

The chain carries TRBV18 and TRBJ1-2, with 7 bases aligning to TRBD1. The V segment lost 4 bases and the J segment 8 bases; nucleotides outside the gene matches: 10. Per germline, CDR1 KGHSH and CDR2 LQKENI. CDR3 length: 14 amino acids. The chain's CDR3 is CASSQDRTPGGYTF. The CDR3 bases are TGTGCCAGCTCACAGGACAGGACTCCGGGGGGCTACACCTTC. Using reference TRBV18 and TRBJ1-2 for the parts outside the CDR3, the full variable domain is NAGVMQNPRHLVRRRGQEARLRCSPMKGHSHVYWYRQLPEEGLKFMVYLQKENIIDESGMPKERFSAEFPKEGPSILRIQQVVRGDSAAYFCASSQDRTPGGYTFGSGTRLTVV.

This clone was detected once. V and J are TRBV19 and TRBJ1-1, with unresolved D. V was pared by 4 bases and J by 7 bases, with 7 bases between. Germline V gives CDR1 LNHDA, CDR2 SQIVND (reference sequence). This CDR3 contains 11 residues. This CDR3 is CASSTLSEAFF. Written as DNA, the CDR3 is TGTGCCAGTAGTACCCTCAGTGAAGCTTTCTTT. The whole variable domain, remainder taken from reference TRBV19 and TRBJ1-1, is DGGITQSPKYLFRKEGQNVTLSCEQNLNHDAMYWYRQDPGQGLRLIYYSQIVNDFQKGDIAEGYSVSREKKESFPLTVTSAQKNPTAFYLCASSTLSEAFFGQGTRLTVV.

The DNA of the CDR3 is TGCAGCGTTGGGACAGGGGACCTCTACGAGCAGTACTTC. This encodes CSVGTGDLYEQYF. This rearrangement joins TRBV29-1 to TRBJ2-7; 9 positions match TRBD1. CDR1 is SQVTM, CDR2 ANQGSEA, per germline. The V and J ends lost 4 bases and 3 bases, in that order; junction bases with no gene match: 4. The CDR3 has 13 amino acids.

The chain links TRBV5-1 to TRBJ2-1; D may be TRBD1 (5 bases). The ends were cut back, 6 bases at V and 7 bases at J, with 32 bases in the middle. Germline CDR1 SGHRS, CDR2 YFSETQ. The CDR3 is made up of 19 amino acids. The CDR3 sequence: CASTAPQVTERGKKNEQFF. In DNA, the CDR3 is TGCGCCAGCACAGCCCCCCAGGTAACCGAAAGGGGCAAGAAAAATGAGCAGTTCTTC.